This T cell receptor (beta chain) was retrieved from a study of response to subunit inactivated influenza vaccine. Using its own MiXCR run on the RT-PCR reads, TCRdb lists one record per CDR3 protein. The data show about 570,000 distinct CDR3 sequences, around 10% seen once. The CDR3 has 13 amino acids. Germline lookup yields CDR1 MNHEY and CDR2 SMNVEV (reference sequence). Trimming removed 6 bases from V and 7 bases from J, with 15 bases in between. The data also belong to a second study, concerning T cells expressing NK-cell markers. As reported in that work: A 5'RACE template switching approach incorporating UMIs was used to make TCR beta cDNA. The authors restricted sorting to alpha-beta TCR T cells with an anti-gamma-delta TCR antibody in several experiments. Several donors showed these clonotypes also leading the CD3+CD56-NKG2C+ fraction.

This clonotype was obtained from a man aged 45 to 65 who received an inactivated influenza vaccine. V usage is TRBV27 and J usage is TRBJ1-1; no reliable D call. Sample: PBMCs from blood, taken on the day of vaccination. This CDR3 reads CASSQDHGGEAFF. The CDR3 DNA follows: TGTGCCAGCAGCCAAGACCATGGCGGTGAAGCTTTCTTT.